These 4 T cell receptor beta chains were sequenced from one sample in a study of T cell repertoires in ileal Crohn's disease. TCRdb's table, derived via immunoSEQ multiplex PCR, lists solely in-frame clones and lacks some. The sample records tens of thousands of clones, around 80% being singletons. Sequencing was performed on ileal tissue. These receptors came from an adult with Crohn's disease.

The J gene is TRBJ1-4, the V gene TRBV7-2; TRBD1 agrees at 7 bases. Germline V gives CDR1 SGHTA, CDR2 FQGNSA. Germline trimming cut 3 bases from V and 11 bases from J; bases unmatched to any gene: 6. The CDR3 extends over 13 amino acids. The CDR3: CASSFRQGGKLFF. CDR3 sequence (DNA): TGTGCCAGCAGCTTCCGACAGGGTGGGAAACTGTTTTTT. Based on the CDR3 plus reference TRBV7-2 and TRBJ1-4, the full variable domain is GAGVSQSPSNKVTEKGKDVELRCDPISGHTALYWYRQSLGQGLEFLIYFQGNSAPDKSGLPSDRFSAERTGGSVSTLTIQRTQQEDSAVYLCASSFRQGGKLFFGSGTQLSVL.

This chain connects TRBV7-8 to TRBJ2-7; 8 nucleotides agree with TRBD2. The CDR3 loop spans 15 amino acids. The germline V gene encodes CDR1 SGHVS and CDR2 FQNEAQ. V was pared by 2 bases and J by 5 bases, with 8 bases of the junction left unmatched. The CDR3 protein is CASSLPRGAGDEQYF. CDR3 in DNA: TGTGCCAGCAGCTTACCCCGGGGAGCGGGGGACGAGCAGTACTTC.

The chain couples TRBV5-1 to TRBJ2-7; 9 positions agree with TRBD1. J was trimmed by 3 bases and V by 1 base; bases with no gene match: 8. CDR1 SGHRS and CDR2 YFSETQ come from the germline V gene. This CDR3 has 16 residues. The CDR3 nucleotides read TGCGCCAGCAGCTTGACAGGGACAGGGCCTTACTACGAGCAGTACTTC. This sequence encodes CASSLTGTGPYYEQYF.

This clone was observed a handful of times. The chain employs TRBV4-1 and TRBJ2-5; no clear D. V lost 1 base and J lost 5, with 5 bases in between. Germline CDR1 is MGHRA and CDR2 is YSYEKL. The CDR3 sequence is 12 residues long. CDR3 in DNA: TGCGCCAGCAGCCAAGTTGCGGAGACCCAGTACTTC. This sequence encodes CASSQVAETQYF.